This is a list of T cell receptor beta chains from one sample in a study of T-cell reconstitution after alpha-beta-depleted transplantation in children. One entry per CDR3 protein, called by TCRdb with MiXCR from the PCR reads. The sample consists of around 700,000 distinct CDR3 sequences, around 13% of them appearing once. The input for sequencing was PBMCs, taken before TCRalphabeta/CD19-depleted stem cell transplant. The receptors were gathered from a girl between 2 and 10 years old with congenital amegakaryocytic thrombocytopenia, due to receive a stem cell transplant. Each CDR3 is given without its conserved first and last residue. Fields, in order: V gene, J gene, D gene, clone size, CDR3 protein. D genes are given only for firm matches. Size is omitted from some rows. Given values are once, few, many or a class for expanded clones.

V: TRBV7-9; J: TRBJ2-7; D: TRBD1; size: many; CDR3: ASSSRTGITYEQY
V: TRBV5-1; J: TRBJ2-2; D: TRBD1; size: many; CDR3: ASSYRDRANTGELF
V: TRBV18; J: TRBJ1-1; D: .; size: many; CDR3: ASSPRDPTEAF
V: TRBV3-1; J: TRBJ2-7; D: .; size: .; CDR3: ASSQDLYSGTRYEQY
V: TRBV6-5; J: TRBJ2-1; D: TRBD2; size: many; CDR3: ASSWASGSSDEQF
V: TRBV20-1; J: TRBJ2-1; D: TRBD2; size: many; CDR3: SARPLTSGSNNEQF
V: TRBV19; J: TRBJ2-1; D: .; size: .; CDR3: ASSILAEFYNEQF
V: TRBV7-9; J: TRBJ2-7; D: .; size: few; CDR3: ASSLEVGESYEQY
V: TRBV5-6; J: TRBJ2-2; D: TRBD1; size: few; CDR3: ASSSRQGESTGELF
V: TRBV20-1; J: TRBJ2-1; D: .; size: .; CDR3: SARDYSDYNEQF
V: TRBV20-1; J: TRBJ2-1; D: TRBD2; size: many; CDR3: SAIGTSGRIVPYNEQF
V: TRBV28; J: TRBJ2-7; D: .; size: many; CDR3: ASTRPASYEQY
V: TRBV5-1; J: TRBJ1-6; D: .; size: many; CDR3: ASNVDVNSPLH
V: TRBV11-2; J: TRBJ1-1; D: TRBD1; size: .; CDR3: ASSFSSGQGAAEAF
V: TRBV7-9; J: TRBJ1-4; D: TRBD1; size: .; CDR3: ASSLAPGQSGDIKLF
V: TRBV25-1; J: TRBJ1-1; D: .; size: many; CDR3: ASSESGSLRGRTEAF
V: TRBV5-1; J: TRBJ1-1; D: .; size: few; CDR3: ASSTEGTEAF
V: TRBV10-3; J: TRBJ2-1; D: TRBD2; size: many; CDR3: AIAPAGAGGRENEQF
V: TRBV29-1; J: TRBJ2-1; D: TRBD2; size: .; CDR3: SVEEVREFSYNEQF
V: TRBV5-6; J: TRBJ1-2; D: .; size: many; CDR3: ASSWVDGGYGYT